One and the same sample provided the 8 T cell receptor beta chains below, sequenced in a study of T cell responses to AZD1222 COVID-19 vaccine. The data were produced by immunoSEQ multiplex PCR, yet TCRdb's version contains in-frame clones alone and is incomplete. The table records about 150,000 clones, about 90% of them present only once. The specimen comprised peripheral blood, sampled on day 0 of MenACWY control vaccination. These receptors all stem from an adult in good health.

The rearrangement joins TRBV30 to TRBJ1-2; D uncertain. Trimming took 1 base from V and 4 from J, leaving 13 bases between them. The germline gives CDR1 GTSNPN, CDR2 SVGIG (reference sequence). The CDR3 loop spans 14 amino acids. This chain's CDR3 is CAWSGAESGYGYTF. DNA for the CDR3: TGTGCCTGGAGTGGGGCAGAGAGTGGCTATGGCTACACCTTC.

The chain employs TRBV11-3 and TRBJ2-5; 14 bases align to TRBD2. The CDR3 loop spans 17 amino acids. Germline-derived CDR1 and CDR2 are SGHNT and YENEEA. After removal of 5 bases from V and 1 base from J, the junction contained 6 bases not matched to a gene. The CDR3 loop is CASSPGTSGSTQETQYF. The DNA of the CDR3 is TGTGCCAGCAGCCCTGGGACTAGCGGGAGTACCCAAGAGACCCAGTACTTC. Drawing the rest from reference TRBV11-3 and TRBJ2-5, the complete variable domain is EAGVVQSPRYKIIEKKQPVAFWCNPISGHNTLYWYLQNLGQGPELLIRYENEEAVDDSQLPKDRFSAERLKGVDSTLKIQPAELGDSAVYLCASSPGTSGSTQETQYFGPGTRLLVL.

This clone was counted between two and nine times. Here the CDR3 reads CASTPRGGGYEQYV. CDR3 coding DNA: TGTGCCAGCACCCCCCGGGGGGGAGGCTACGAGCAGTACGTC. The chain has TRBV11-3 and TRBJ2-7; 8 nucleotides match TRBD2. Germline lookup yields CDR1 SGHNT and CDR2 YENEEA. The V segment lost 7 bases and the J segment 3 bases; nucleotides outside the gene matches: 8. There are 14 residues in the CDR3.

The chain has TRBV27 and TRBJ2-7; no reliable D call. In germline, CDR1 is MNHEY, CDR2 SMNVEV (reference sequence). The CDR3 is made up of 11 amino acids. V dropped 10 bases and J dropped 5 bases, with 12 bases sitting between them. CDR3 in DNA: TGTGCCACCTCAGCCGGTCACGAGCAGTACGTC. Translating it yields CATSAGHEQYV.

The chain is built from TRBV7-8 and TRBJ1-5; TRBD1 might be the D (5 bases). The germline gives CDR1 SGHVS, CDR2 FQNEAQ. CDR3 length equals 17 residues. Trimming removed 0 bases at V and 0 bases at J, with 12 bases between. The CDR3 reads CASSLAGRIYSNQPQHF. In DNA form, the CDR3 reads TGTGCCAGCAGCTTAGCGGGACGTATCTATAGCAATCAGCCCCAGCATTTT.

The CDR3 reads CASSFGGMGQPQHF. The DNA for the CDR3 is TGTGCCAGCAGCTTTGGGGGGATGGGTCAGCCCCAGCATTTT. The chain uses TRBV11-2 and TRBJ1-5, with D tentatively TRBD1 (5 bases). Germline V gene sequence: CDR1 SGHAT, CDR2 FQNNGV. The CDR3 is 14 residues long. Deletions cut 3 bases from V and 6 bases from J, with 12 bases between.

V gene TRBV18 combines with J gene TRBJ1-6; no reliable D call. The CDR3 loop spans 17 amino acids. Germline-derived CDR1 and CDR2 are KGHSH and LQKENI. Trimming shortened V by 6 bases and J by 9 bases, and 24 bases separated the two germline ends. In DNA, the CDR3 is TGTGCCAGCTCTCTCAACGGGCAAGGGCGAGGAAGTTCACCCCTCCACTTT. It encodes CASSLNGQGRGSSPLHF.

The chain has TRBV19 and TRBJ2-4; 9 nucleotides align to TRBD1. The CDR3 contains 15 residues. V trimming: 6 bases; J trimming: 5 bases; junction bases outside the gene matches: 8. Germline V lookup: CDR1 LNHDA, CDR2 SQIVND (reference sequence). The CDR3 sequence: CASSPDRGYENIQYF. In nucleotides, the CDR3 is TGTGCCAGTAGCCCAGACAGGGGGTATGAAAACATTCAGTACTTC.